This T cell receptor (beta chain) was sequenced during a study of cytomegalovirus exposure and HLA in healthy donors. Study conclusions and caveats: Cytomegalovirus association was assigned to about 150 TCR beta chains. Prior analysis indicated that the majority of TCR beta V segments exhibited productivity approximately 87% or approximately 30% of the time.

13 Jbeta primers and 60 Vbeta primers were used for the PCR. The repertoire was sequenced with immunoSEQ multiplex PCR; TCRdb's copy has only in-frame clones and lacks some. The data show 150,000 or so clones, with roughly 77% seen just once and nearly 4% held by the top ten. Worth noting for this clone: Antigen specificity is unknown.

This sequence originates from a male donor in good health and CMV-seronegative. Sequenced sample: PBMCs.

The CDR3 DNA is TGCGCCAGCAGCTTGGATCTACAGGCAAATTCGCCCCAGCATTTT. This translates into CASSLDLQANSPQHF. The chain couples TRBV5-1 to TRBJ1-5, with D possibly matching TRBD1 (5 bases). Germline values: CDR1 SGHRS, CDR2 YFSETQ. V shed 0 bases and J shed 9 bases, with 16 bases lying between them. The CDR3 has 15 residues.